This T cell receptor beta chain was sequenced for a study of T cells in women clearing cervical HPV infection. Using immunoSEQ multiplex PCR, the repertoire was profiled, and TCRdb retains in-frame clones only, with some absent. This listing includes roughly 19,000 clones. Material for sequencing was blood buffy coat. The sequence derives from a woman aged 18 to 75 with a cervical HPV16 infection that either progressed to CIN3+ or cleared (not recorded which).

CDR3 in amino acids: CSAQGLAGVVYNEQFF. The CDR3 DNA, read in part, is TGCAGTGCTCAGGGACTAGCGGGAGTTGTGTACAATGAG. The V call is TRBV20-1, the J call TRBJ2-1, with 14 bases aligning to TRBD2. The CDR3 goes on 3 residues after the read ends, and that part is filled in from the germline J gene. The CDR3 extends over 16 amino acids. CDR1 is DFQATT and CDR2 is SNEGSKA in the germline V gene (reference sequence). With V trimmed by 5 bases and J by 4 bases, 7 bases remained unmatched.